The 32 T cell receptor beta chains given below trace back to one sample, sequenced in a study of metastatic and nonmetastatic thyroid tumors. Every patient underwent thyroid surgery untreated. TCRdb called clones again from the PCR reads with MiXCR. The table lists 5,000 to 7,500 clones, more than 15% of them singletons. The sequenced sample was tumor tissue. These receptors all come from a male donor with papillary thyroid cancer or a benign thyroid nodule (not recorded which). Some clones in this sample may be carry-over from other donors' samples.

The rearrangement joins TRBV6-1 to TRBJ2-1; D is unresolved. There are 13 residues in the CDR3. Germline-derived CDR1 and CDR2 are MNHNS and SASEGT. V was shortened by 6 bases and J by 1 base, with 7 bases between the two germline ends. CDR3 amino acids: CASSLTSYNEQFF. The CDR3 bases are TGTGCCAGCAGCCTAACGTCCTACAATGAGCAGTTCTTC.

This clone was recorded many times. The rearrangement links TRBV3-1 to TRBJ2-1; D unresolved. From germline, CDR1 is LGHDT and CDR2 YNNKEL (reference sequence). V lost 0 bases, J lost 4 bases, and 7 bases lay in between. The length of the CDR3 is 14 residues. The CDR3 nucleotides read TGTGCCAGCAGCCAAGATTTAGCTTACAATGAGCAGTTCTTC. Protein: CASSQDLAYNEQFF.

By frequency in the sample, this clone is medium-sized. The V and J genes are TRBV6-1 and TRBJ2-1, with D maybe TRBD2 (6 bases). The germline gives CDR1 MNHNS, CDR2 SASEGT. Between the trimmed V and J ends, which lost 6 bases and 8 bases, there was a span of 20 bases. The CDR3 runs to 15 residues. CDR3 region: CASRPTSHSSDEQFF. The CDR3 bases are TGTGCCAGCAGACCCACTAGCCACAGTAGCGATGAGCAGTTCTTC.

This chain connects TRBV12-3 or TRBV12-4 to TRBJ2-7; D not resolved. The CDR3 extends over 13 amino acids. Trimming pared 3 bases from V and 2 bases from J, leaving 8 bases between. For the CDR3, the DNA is TGTGCCAGCAGTTTCGCTTTAACCTACGAGCAGTACTTC. It translates to CASSFALTYEQYF.

For this clone: Mismatch with germline at one junction end may stem from a read error. The V call is TRBV28, the J call TRBJ2-4; D is unresolved. The germline CDR1 and CDR2 sequences are MDHEN and SYDVKM. The length of the CDR3 is 16 residues. In nucleotides, the CDR3 is TGTGCCAGCAGTTTATGGCACACGCTCGCCAAAAACATTAAGTACTTC. The encoded protein is CASSLWHTLAKNIKYF.

This clone is deemed medium-sized (0.01 to 0.1%). As DNA, the CDR3 is TGTGCCAGCAGCGGGACAGGGGGGGAGGCAGATACGCAGTATTTT. It specifies CASSGTGGEADTQYF. The chain links TRBV6-1 to TRBJ2-3; 11 bases are a match to TRBD1. Trimming cost V 6 bases and J 4 bases; bases outside gene matches: 6. Germline loops: CDR1 MNHNS, CDR2 SASEGT. The CDR3 is 15 amino acids.

About this clone itself: One junction end disagrees with the germline gene, perhaps due to a read error. V and J are TRBV5-6 and TRBJ1-6; no clear D gene. Looked up from germline, CDR1 is SGHDT and CDR2 is YYEEEE. There are 14 residues in the CDR3. The CDR3 bases are TGTGCCAGCAGCTTGGACAGCTATAGTTCACCCCCCCACTTT. Translation: CASSLDSYSSPPHF.

This clone was observed a few times. The chain combines TRBV6-6 with TRBJ2-7; D call uncertain. Trimming shortened V by 0 bases and J by 3 bases, and 12 bases separated the two germline ends. Germline assignment: CDR1 MNHNY and CDR2 SVGAGI (reference sequence). The CDR3 is 15 amino acids. CDR3 region: CASSYSGITNYEQYF. The CDR3 nucleotides are TGTGCCAGCAGTTACTCAGGCATAACCAACTACGAGCAGTACTTC.

This rearrangement joins TRBV9 to TRBJ2-5; D possibly corresponds to TRBD2 (5 bases). This CDR3 comprises 15 residues. The germline gives CDR1 SGDLS, CDR2 YYNGEE. Between the trimmed V and J ends, which lost 0 bases and 2 bases, there was a span of 11 bases. The CDR3 DNA reads TGTGCCAGCAGCGTAGCTACGGGGATGCAAGAGACCCAGTACTTC. Its translation: CASSVATGMQETQYF.

The V gene is TRBV20-1, the J gene TRBJ2-3, with 10 bases matching TRBD2. The CDR3 consists of 15 residues. Germline trimming cut 2 bases from V and 1 base from J; bases unmatched to any gene: 3. The germline V gene has CDR1 DFQATT and CDR2 SNEGSKA (reference sequence). CDR3 loop: CSARTGTSGTDTQYF. CDR3 DNA: TGCAGTGCTAGAACCGGGACTAGCGGCACAGATACGCAGTATTTT.

This clone is medium-sized (0.01 to 0.1%) within its sample. This chain joins TRBV5-1 and TRBJ2-3; D gene ambiguous. The CDR3 is made up of 13 amino acids. The germline gives CDR1 SGHRS, CDR2 YFSETQ. The V end lost 4 bases, the J end lost 1 base, and 7 bases lay between the germline ends. The CDR3 sequence: CASSLPGTDTQYF. The CDR3 DNA reads as TGCGCCAGCAGCCTGCCGGGCACAGATACGCAGTATTTT.

This clone was detected ten times or more. The chain uses TRBV7-9 and TRBJ2-2; the match to TRBD1 covers 10 bases. The V and J ends lost 5 bases and 3 bases, in that order; junction bases with no gene match: 3. The CDR3 runs to 15 residues. Germline values: CDR1 SEHNR, CDR2 FQNEAQ (reference sequence). CDR3 loop: CASSGDRGHTGELFF. For the CDR3, the DNA is TGTGCCAGCAGCGGAGACAGGGGGCACACCGGGGAGCTGTTTTTT.

This clone is labeled medium-sized (0.01 to 0.1%). The rearrangement uses TRBV6-1 and TRBJ2-2; TRBD1 might be the D (5 bases). The CDR3 totals 15 residues. Per germline, CDR1 MNHNS and CDR2 SASEGT. Trimming pared 4 bases from V and 7 bases from J, leaving 16 bases between. The CDR3 loop is CASSVRQGWGGELFF. The CDR3 DNA reads TGTGCCAGCAGTGTTCGTCAGGGATGGGGCGGGGAGCTGTTTTTT.

By share, this clone ranks as medium-sized. The rearrangement joins TRBV6-1 to TRBJ1-3; possible D gene TRBD1, 6 bases. CDR1 is MNHNS, CDR2 SASEGT, per germline. The CDR3 extends over 15 amino acids. V gave up 11 bases and J gave up 0 bases, with 17 bases separating them. The CDR3 protein is CAGTGGPSSGNTIYF. The CDR3 nucleotides are TGTGCCGGTACCGGGGGCCCCAGCTCTGGAAACACCATATATTTT.

There are many counts of this clone. The rearrangement joins TRBV27 to TRBJ2-4; 9 nucleotides line up with TRBD1. Trimming took 5 bases from V and 4 from J; bases not matched to a gene: 9. Germline CDR1 and CDR2: MNHEY and SMNVEV (reference sequence). The CDR3 spans 16 residues. The CDR3 DNA reads TGTGCCAGCAGTGCCCGGGACAGGGTTGGTAAAAACATTCAGTACTTC. Translating gives CASSARDRVGKNIQYF.

The chain recombines TRBV7-3 with TRBJ1-5; no reliable D call. Trimming stripped 0 bases from V and 4 bases from J, with 4 bases between. CDR3 length equals 13 residues. The germline CDR1 and CDR2 sequences are SGHTA and FQGTGA. In DNA, the CDR3 is TGTGCCAGCAGCTTAACCGCTAATCAGCCCCAGCATTTT. This translates into CASSLTANQPQHF. Variable domain in full (rest from reference TRBV7-3 and TRBJ1-5): GAGVSQTPSNKVTEKGKYVELRCDPISGHTALYWYRQSLGQGPEFLIYFQGTGAADDSGLPNDRFFAVRPEGSVSTLKIQRTERGDSAVYLCASSLTANQPQHFGDGTRLSIL.

This clone was detected ten times or more. The junction departs from the called germline gene at one end, perhaps through a read error. This chain links TRBV7-7 with TRBJ2-5, with TRBD1 identical over 7 bases. The length of the CDR3 is 14 residues. Germline loops: CDR1 SSHAT, CDR2 FNYEAQ (reference sequence). The DNA of the CDR3 is TGTGCTAGCAGCGGACAGGCACTCGGGGAGACCCAGTACTTC. Protein sequence: CASSGQALGETQYF.

By share, this clone ranks as medium-sized. The chain couples TRBV12-3 or TRBV12-4 to TRBJ1-5; the D is unclear. The CDR3 sequence is 13 residues long. Trimming took 3 bases from V and 5 from J, leaving 8 bases between them. The CDR3 nucleotides read TGTGCCAGCAGTTTGTTGAGTGATCAGCCCCAGCATTTT. Translation: CASSLLSDQPQHF.

The chain uses TRBV7-2 and TRBJ2-7; TRBD2 matches 10 bases. The germline V gene encodes CDR1 SGHTA and CDR2 FQGNSA. After removal of 0 bases from V and 6 bases from J, the junction contained 8 bases not matched to a gene. This CDR3 is 16 amino acids long. In DNA, the CDR3 is TGTGCCAGCAGCTTAGCGGGTACTAGCGGGGCTGGCGAGCAGTACTTC. Its protein product is CASSLAGTSGAGEQYF.

For this clone: The conserved phenylalanine or tryptophan is not found at the CDR3 terminus, so this likely reflects a read error. The chain combines TRBV5-1 with TRBJ1-1; D is unresolved. Germline lookup yields CDR1 SGHRS and CDR2 YFSETQ. The CDR3 runs to 11 residues. V was cut by 9 bases and J by 10 bases, with 16 bases left in between. The CDR3 loop reads CANLFGPSAFS. The CDR3 nucleotides are TGCGCCAACCTATTTGGGCCGTCAGCTTTCTCT.

The chain is built from TRBV30 and TRBJ1-6; D possibly corresponds to TRBD1 (6 bases). V dropped 1 base and J dropped 10 bases, with 11 bases sitting between them. Germline CDR1 reads GTSNPN; CDR2 reads SVGIG (reference sequence). The CDR3 covers 13 residues. The CDR3 loop reads CAWSGGGGSPLHF. Here the CDR3 DNA reads TGTGCCTGGAGTGGGGGAGGGGGGTCACCCCTCCACTTT. Full variable domain (missing parts from reference TRBV30 and TRBJ1-6): SQTIHQWPATLVQPVGSPLSLECTVEGTSNPNLYWYRQAAGRGLQLLFYSVGIGQISSEVPQNLSASRPQDRQFILSSKKLLLSDSGFYLCAWSGGGGSPLHFGNGTRLTVT.

By share, this clone ranks as medium-sized. This chain links TRBV6-1 with TRBJ1-5; 10 positions match TRBD1. The CDR3 consists of 13 residues. Germline CDR1 is MNHNS and CDR2 is SASEGT. The junction had 3 bases not matched to a gene; V was cut back by 4 bases and J by 9 bases. The CDR3 protein is CASSGTGGRPQHF. As DNA, the CDR3 is TGTGCCAGCAGTGGGACAGGGGGAAGGCCCCAGCATTTT.

The rearrangement joins TRBV24-1 to TRBJ1-2; 10 bases align to TRBD1. The CDR3 runs to 15 residues. V shed 5 bases, J shed 4 bases, and the junction held 6 bases outside the gene matches. Looked up from germline, CDR1 is KGHDR and CDR2 is SFDVKD. CDR3 sequence: CATSGGTGEIYGYTF. The CDR3 DNA is TGTGCCACCAGTGGGGGGACAGGGGAAATCTATGGCTACACCTTC.

By its share, this clone is medium-sized (0.01 to 0.1%). This chain connects TRBV5-1 to TRBJ1-2; D might be TRBD1 (5 bases). This CDR3 comprises 12 residues. The germline CDR1 and CDR2 sequences are SGHRS and YFSETQ. The V and J ends lost 5 bases and 5 bases respectively, with 10 bases between them. The DNA for the CDR3 is TGCGCCAGCAGTCCGGGGGAGTATGGCTACACCTTC. Its translation is CASSPGEYGYTF.

This clone is medium-sized (0.01 to 0.1%). The V call is TRBV24-1, the J call TRBJ2-1; D tentatively reads TRBD1 or TRBD2 (6 bases each). The CDR3 covers 14 residues. CDR1 and CDR2 from the germline V gene are KGHDR and SFDVKD. V lost 1 base, J lost 5 bases, and 8 bases lay in between. The CDR3 loop reads CATSDLGGNNEQFF. The CDR3 DNA sequence: TGTGCCACCAGTGATTTAGGGGGGAACAATGAGCAGTTCTTC.

This chain links TRBV24-1 with TRBJ2-3, with 8 nucleotides matching TRBD2. The CDR3 sequence is 19 residues long. Trimming cost V 6 bases and J 4 bases; bases outside gene matches: 20. Germline CDR1 KGHDR, CDR2 SFDVKD. The CDR3 region is CATSQRRLAGAVGSDTQYF. The CDR3 bases are TGTGCCACCAGTCAGCGTCGGCTAGCGGGCGCCGTGGGGTCAGATACGCAGTATTTT.

In its sample, this clone is medium-sized. The chain links TRBV19 to TRBJ2-2; possibly TRBD2 for D (5 bases). CDR3 length equals 17 residues. The germline V gene has CDR1 LNHDA and CDR2 SQIVND (reference sequence). Trimming pared 6 bases from V and 0 bases from J, leaving 17 bases between. CDR3: CASRSREGTTNTGELFF. The CDR3 DNA reads TGTGCCAGTAGATCCCGCGAGGGTACTACGAACACCGGGGAGCTGTTTTTT.

Within the sample, this clone is medium-sized. The chain is built from TRBV27 and TRBJ2-2, with 15 nucleotides matching TRBD2. V lost 3 bases, J lost 3 bases, and 8 bases stayed unmatched. CDR3 size: 19 residues. Germline V lookup: CDR1 MNHEY, CDR2 SMNVEV (reference sequence). CDR3 DNA sequence: TGTGCCAGCAGTTTCAGTGGACTAGCGGGAGGGCGGTACACCGGGGAGCTGTTTTTT. It yields the protein CASSFSGLAGGRYTGELFF.

CDR3 sequence: CASSSNPAGTGFHRIHF. CDR3 sequence (DNA): TGTGCCAGCAGCTCGAACCCAGCCGGGACAGGGTTTCACCGAATCCACTTT. The chain is built from TRBV11-1 and TRBJ1-6; 9 bases are a match to TRBD1. CDR3 length equals 17 residues. Germline V gene data show CDR1 as SGHAT and CDR2 as FQDESV (reference sequence). The V and J ends lost 4 bases and 17 bases, in that order; junction bases with no gene match: 21.

This clone is labeled as large (0.1 to 1%). This chain joins TRBV6-2 or TRBV6-3 and TRBJ2-2; D gene ambiguous. This CDR3 spans 16 amino acids. From germline, CDR1 is MNHEY and CDR2 SVGEGT. V lost 4 bases, J lost 0 bases, and 12 bases lay in between. CDR3 protein: CASSLISIANTGELFF. DNA for the CDR3: TGTGCCAGCAGTTTGATCAGTATCGCGAACACCGGGGAGCTGTTTTTT.

At least ten counts were recorded for this clone. The chain links TRBV7-9 to TRBJ2-5; D may correspond to TRBD1 or TRBD2 (5 bases each). Germline loops: CDR1 SEHNR, CDR2 FQNEAQ (reference sequence). V was pared by 1 base and J by 5 bases, with 17 bases between. This CDR3 is 16 amino acids long. CDR3 in amino acids: CASSLGAGSRSETQYF. CDR3 coding DNA: TGTGCCAGCAGCTTAGGGGCAGGGAGCAGGTCGGAGACCCAGTACTTC.

Only a few counts were recorded for this clone. Its ends do not fully match the called genes, so a read error is possible. This chain uses TRBV28 with TRBJ2-6; D not certain. Germline loops: CDR1 MDHEN, CDR2 SYDVKM. The CDR3 spans 15 residues. CDR3 sequence (DNA): TGTGCCAGCAGGGTTTCGAACTCTGTGGCCAACGTCCTGACTTTC. Translation: CASRVSNSVANVLTF.